Presented here are 12 T cell receptor beta chains from one specimen sequenced in a study of cytomegalovirus exposure and HLA in healthy donors. The PCR was carried out with 60 Vbeta primers and 13 Jbeta primers. This table comes from immunoSEQ multiplex PCR, and its TCRdb copy is limited to in-frame clones, with some not included. The sample consists of 150,000 to 200,000 clones, over 60% of them appearing once. The sample consisted of PBMCs. These receptors were collected from a woman aged 40-49 years in good health and CMV-seronegative.

The V call is TRBV28, the J call TRBJ2-2; possible D gene TRBD2, 5 bases. Germline V gene lookup returns CDR1 MDHEN and CDR2 SYDVKM. This CDR3 comprises 14 residues. V gave up 11 bases and J gave up 0 bases, with 13 bases separating them. CDR3: CAVPPGANTGELFF. The DNA for the CDR3 is TGTGCCGTACCACCCGGGGCGAACACCGGGGAGCTGTTTTTT.

This clone has more than one count but fewer than ten. The chain joins TRBV4-1 to TRBJ2-2; D is unclear. The CDR3 consists of 14 residues. V gave up 1 base and J gave up 5 bases, with 8 bases separating them. CDR1 and CDR2 (germline): MGHRA, YSYEKL. The CDR3 nucleotides read TGCGCCAGCAGCCAAGCTTTTGAGACCGGGGAGCTGTTTTTT. Translating gives CASSQAFETGELFF.

The rearrangement joins TRBV6-1 to TRBJ1-1; D might be TRBD1 (5 bases). Trimming stripped 7 bases from V and 5 bases from J, with 8 bases between. From germline, CDR1 is MNHNS and CDR2 SASEGT. The CDR3 runs 11 residues. DNA of the CDR3: TGTGCCAGCACTCAGGGTACTGAAGCTTTCTTT. Protein sequence: CASTQGTEAFF.

The rearrangement joins TRBV10-3 to TRBJ2-5; 10 nucleotides agree with TRBD2. CDR1 and CDR2 (germline): ENHRY, SYGVKD. After removal of 4 bases from V and 5 bases from J, the junction contained 1 base not matched to a gene. The length of the CDR3 is 13 residues. The DNA for the CDR3 is TGTGCCATCAGTGGGACTAGCGGCGAGACCCAGTACTTC. Its translation: CAISGTSGETQYF.

For this clone: Other DNA sequences within the sample encode an identical CDR3. This chain uses TRBV29-1 with TRBJ2-1; TRBD2 aligns across 11 bases. The germline V gene has CDR1 SQVTM and CDR2 ANQGSEA. The CDR3 is made up of 13 amino acids. Unmatched junction bases numbered 4, after V lost 7 bases and J lost 5 bases. The CDR3 sequence: CSACSGGDNEQFF. The CDR3 DNA reads TGCAGCGCGTGTAGCGGGGGGGACAATGAGCAGTTCTTC.

The chain links TRBV5-6 to TRBJ1-1; D possibly corresponds to TRBD1 (6 bases). Germline CDR1 SGHDT, CDR2 YYEEEE. The CDR3 runs to 11 residues. V lost 2 bases to trimming and J lost 12 bases, with 11 bases between them. CDR3 residues: CASSLYRETFF. DNA for the CDR3: TGTGCCAGCAGCTTATACAGGGAAACTTTCTTT.

The rearrangement links TRBV10-2 to TRBJ1-5; D unclear. Germline lookup yields CDR1 WSHSY and CDR2 SAAADI. The CDR3 spans 14 residues. The germline V and J ends were trimmed by 0 bases and 8 bases, with 11 bases remaining between them. CDR3 coding DNA: TGCGCCAGCAGTGAGTCAATCCGGTTGGAGCCCCAGCATTTT. Its translation: CASSESIRLEPQHF.

V gene TRBV27 combines with J gene TRBJ1-5; a possible D gene is TRBD1 (5 bases). The CDR3 runs to 14 residues. V dropped 3 bases and J dropped 2 bases, with 8 bases sitting between them. Per germline, CDR1 MNHEY and CDR2 SMNVEV (reference sequence). The CDR3 nucleotides read TGTGCCAGCAGTTTGGGGGGGGGCAATCAGCCCCAGCATTTT. It yields the protein CASSLGGGNQPQHF.

This chain connects TRBV27 to TRBJ2-7; 8 positions match TRBD2. The CDR3 runs 16 residues. V gave up 5 bases and J gave up 3 bases; unmatched junction bases: 12. Looked up from germline, CDR1 is MNHEY and CDR2 is SMNVEV (reference sequence). The CDR3 nucleotides are TGTGCCAGCAGTCCACGCCCCAGCGGGGGTTACTACGAGCAGTACTTC. It specifies CASSPRPSGGYYEQYF.

This chain links TRBV27 with TRBJ1-5; D call uncertain. Germline V gene sequence: CDR1 MNHEY, CDR2 SMNVEV (reference sequence). The CDR3 sequence is 13 residues long. V lost 4 bases and J lost 4, with 8 bases in between. The CDR3 DNA reads as TGTGCCAGCAGTTACTCGGGAAATCAGCCCCAGCATTTT. Residues: CASSYSGNQPQHF.

This clone has more than one count but fewer than ten. The chain carries TRBV5-1 and TRBJ1-4; TRBD1 might be the D (6 bases). Germline lookup yields CDR1 SGHRS and CDR2 YFSETQ. The CDR3 loop spans 15 amino acids. V was cut by 2 bases and J by 2 bases, with 10 bases left in between. As DNA, the CDR3 is TGCGCCAGCAGCTTCAGCAGGGGTACTAATGAAAAACTGTTTTTT. It encodes CASSFSRGTNEKLFF. The full variable domain, completed using reference TRBV5-1 and TRBJ1-4, is KAGVTQTPRYLIKTRGQQVTLSCSPISGHRSVSWYQQTPGQGLQFLFEYFSETQRNKGNFPGRFSGRQFSNSRSEMNVSTLELGDSALYLCASSFSRGTNEKLFFGSGTQLSVL.

This chain joins TRBV18 and TRBJ2-7; 7 bases are shared with TRBD1. Unmatched junction bases numbered 13, after V lost 6 bases and J lost 5 bases. The CDR3 spans 15 residues. CDR1 and CDR2 (germline): KGHSH, LQKENI. CDR3 bases: TGTGCCAGCTCCAGGCAGTCAAGCAGGGGGAACGAGCAGTACTTC. Translation: CASSRQSSRGNEQYF. The variable domain in full, completed from reference TRBV18 and TRBJ2-7, reads NAGVMQNPRHLVRRRGQEARLRCSPMKGHSHVYWYRQLPEEGLKFMVYLQKENIIDESGMPKERFSAEFPKEGPSILRIQQVVRGDSAAYFCASSRQSSRGNEQYFGPGTRLTVT.